The 3 T cell receptor beta chains in this list originate from one sample, sequenced in a study of cytomegalovirus exposure and HLA in healthy donors. Assay used: immunoSEQ multiplex PCR; TCRdb lists only in-frame clones, some missing. The data contain over 65,000 clones, around 94% of them singletons. Material for sequencing was PBMCs. The receptors were gathered from a woman under 30 in good health and CMV-seropositive.

The J gene is TRBJ1-5, the V gene TRBV30; 9 positions match TRBD1. The CDR3 has 17 residues. Trimming at V came to 3 bases and at J to 2 bases, leaving 11 bases not matched to a gene. CDR1 is GTSNPN and CDR2 is SVGIG in the germline V gene (reference sequence). CDR3 nucleotide sequence: TGTGCCTGGAGGGGCCCGGGACAGGGATTGGGCAATCAGCCCCAGCATTTT. Protein product: CAWRGPGQGLGNQPQHF.

The CDR3 here is CAWSGTGSSHQPQHF. CDR3 nucleotide sequence: TGTGCCTGGAGTGGAACAGGGTCCTCACATCAGCCCCAGCATTTT. This sequence joins TRBV30 and TRBJ1-5; D may be TRBD1 (6 bases). V was pared by 1 base and J by 5 bases, with 15 bases between. The CDR3 is made up of 15 amino acids. Germline values: CDR1 GTSNPN, CDR2 SVGIG (reference sequence).

The chain joins TRBV5-1 to TRBJ2-3; 8 bases are a match to TRBD2. The V and J ends lost 5 bases and 4 bases, in that order; junction bases with no gene match: 12. The CDR3 sequence is 16 residues long. CDR1 and CDR2 from the germline V gene are SGHRS and YFSETQ. The CDR3: CASSFTSRGGADTQYF. The CDR3 nucleotides are TGCGCCAGCAGTTTTACGTCCCGGGGGGGGGCAGATACGCAGTATTTT.